This T cell receptor beta chain is from a study of blood T cell repertoires in COVID-19. Overall study: Italy, Spain and the United States were the sources of the convalescent and acute COVID-19 samples. Nucleic acid was either cDNA or gDNA, and it came from T cells, B-cell-depleted T cells, or PBMCs.

The CDR3 has 13 residues. From germline, CDR1 is SNHLY and CDR2 FYNNEI. V lost 1 base to trimming and J lost 7 bases, with 7 bases between them. In its sample, this clone was seen once. As originally analysed: It was from reference gene primer amplification that nucleated cell counts were estimated. Profiling relied on immunoSEQ multiplex PCR, and the TCRdb table lists in-frame clones only, not all of them. The V and J calls and clone size are taken from that table; D and trimming were inferred from the DNA. The table includes tens of thousands of clones, approximately 87% detected once. The V gene is TRBV2, the J gene TRBJ2-2; D is possibly TRBD1 (6 bases). Sample: peripheral blood. The TCR comes from a human donor in a cohort sampled during active COVID-19. The CDR3 DNA reads as TGTGCCAGCAGTGAAGGGGGGCACGGGGAGCTGTTTTTT. It encodes CASSEGGHGELFF.